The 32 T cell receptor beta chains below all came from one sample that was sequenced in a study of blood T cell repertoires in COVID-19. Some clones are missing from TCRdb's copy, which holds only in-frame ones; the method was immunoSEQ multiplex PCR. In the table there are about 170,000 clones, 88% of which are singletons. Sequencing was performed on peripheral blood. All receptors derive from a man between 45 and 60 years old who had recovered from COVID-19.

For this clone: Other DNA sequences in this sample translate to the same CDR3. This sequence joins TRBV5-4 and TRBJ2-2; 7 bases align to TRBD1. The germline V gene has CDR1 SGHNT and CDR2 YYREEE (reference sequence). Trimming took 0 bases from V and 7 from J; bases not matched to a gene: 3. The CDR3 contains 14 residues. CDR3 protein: CASSLEQGNGELFF. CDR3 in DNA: TGTGCCAGCAGCTTGGAACAGGGGAACGGGGAGCTGTTTTTT.

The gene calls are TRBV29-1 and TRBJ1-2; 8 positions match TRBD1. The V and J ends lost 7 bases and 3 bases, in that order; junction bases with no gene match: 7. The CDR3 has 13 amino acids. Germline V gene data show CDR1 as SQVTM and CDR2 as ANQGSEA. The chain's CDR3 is CSAPGTGDYGYTF. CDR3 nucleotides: TGCAGCGCCCCGGGGACAGGCGACTATGGCTACACCTTC.

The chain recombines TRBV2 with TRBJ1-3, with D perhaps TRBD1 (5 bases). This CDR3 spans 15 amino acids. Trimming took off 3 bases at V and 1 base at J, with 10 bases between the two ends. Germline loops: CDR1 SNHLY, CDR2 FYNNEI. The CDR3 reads CASSDYGGSGNTIYF. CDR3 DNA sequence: TGTGCCAGCAGTGATTATGGGGGGTCTGGAAACACCATATATTTT.

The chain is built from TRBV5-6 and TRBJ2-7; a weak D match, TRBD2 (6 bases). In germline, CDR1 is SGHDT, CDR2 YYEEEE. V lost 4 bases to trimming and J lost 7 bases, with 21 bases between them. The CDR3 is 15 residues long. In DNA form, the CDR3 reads TGTGCCAGCAGCCTCACCTCCGCGGGTGGGAGGGAGCAGTACTTC. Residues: CASSLTSAGGREQYF.

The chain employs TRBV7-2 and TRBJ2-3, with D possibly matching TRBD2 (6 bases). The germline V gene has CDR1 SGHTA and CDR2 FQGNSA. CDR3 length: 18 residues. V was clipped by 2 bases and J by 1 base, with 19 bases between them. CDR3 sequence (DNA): TGTGCCAGCAGCTTATTAGGTAGCGGCCCCTTGGGCACAGATACGCAGTATTTT. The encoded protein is CASSLLGSGPLGTDTQYF. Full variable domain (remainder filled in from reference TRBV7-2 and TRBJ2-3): GAGVSQSPSNKVTEKGKDVELRCDPISGHTALYWYRQSLGQGLEFLIYFQGNSAPDKSGLPSDRFSAERTGGSVSTLTIQRTQQEDSAVYLCASSLLGSGPLGTDTQYFGPGTRLTVL.

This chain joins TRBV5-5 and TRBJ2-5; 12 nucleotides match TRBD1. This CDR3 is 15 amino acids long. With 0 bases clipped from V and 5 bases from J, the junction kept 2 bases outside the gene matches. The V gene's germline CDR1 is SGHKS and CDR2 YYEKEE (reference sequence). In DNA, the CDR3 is TGTGCCAGCAGCTTGGTAGGGACAGGGGGCGAGACCCAGTACTTC. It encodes CASSLVGTGGETQYF.

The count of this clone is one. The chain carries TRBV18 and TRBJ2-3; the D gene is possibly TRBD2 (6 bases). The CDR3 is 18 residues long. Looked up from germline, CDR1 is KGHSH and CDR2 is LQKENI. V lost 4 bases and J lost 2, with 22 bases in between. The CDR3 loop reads CASSLGPTGGPTTDTQYF. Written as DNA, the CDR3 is TGTGCCAGCTCACTGGGGCCCACTGGAGGGCCGACCACAGATACGCAGTATTTT.

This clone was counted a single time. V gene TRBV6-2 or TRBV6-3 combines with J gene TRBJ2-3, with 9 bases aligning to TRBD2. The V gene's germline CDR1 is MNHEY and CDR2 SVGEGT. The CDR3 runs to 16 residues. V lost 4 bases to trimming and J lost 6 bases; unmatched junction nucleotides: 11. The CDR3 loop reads CASSSPGLAQVDTQYF. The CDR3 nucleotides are TGTGCCAGCAGTTCTCCGGGACTAGCCCAGGTGGATACGCAGTATTTT.

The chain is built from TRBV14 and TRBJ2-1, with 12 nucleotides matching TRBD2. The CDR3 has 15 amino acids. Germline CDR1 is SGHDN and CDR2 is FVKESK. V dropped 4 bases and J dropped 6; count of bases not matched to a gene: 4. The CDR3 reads CASSPRLAGVNEQFF. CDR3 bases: TGTGCCAGCAGCCCACGACTAGCGGGGGTCAATGAGCAGTTCTTC.

CDR3 region: CASSSRRMEGYGYTF. The CDR3 coding sequence is TGTGCCAGCAGCTCACGGAGGATGGAAGGGTATGGCTACACCTTC. The chain carries TRBV7-9 and TRBJ1-2; D ambiguous. The V gene's germline CDR1 is SEHNR and CDR2 FQNEAQ (reference sequence). V lost 4 bases and J lost 5, with 17 bases in between. The CDR3 covers 15 residues.

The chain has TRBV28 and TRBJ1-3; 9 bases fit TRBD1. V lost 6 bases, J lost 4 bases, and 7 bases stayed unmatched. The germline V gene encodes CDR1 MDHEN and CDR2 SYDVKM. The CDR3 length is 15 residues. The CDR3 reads CASRSGTGSGNTIYF. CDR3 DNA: TGTGCCAGCAGATCCGGGACAGGGAGCGGAAACACCATATATTTT. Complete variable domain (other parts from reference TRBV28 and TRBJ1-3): DVKVTQSSRYLVKRTGEKVFLECVQDMDHENMFWYRQDPGLGLRLIYFSYDVKMKEKGDIPEGYSVSREKKERFSLILESASTNQTSMYLCASRSGTGSGNTIYFGEGSWLTVV.

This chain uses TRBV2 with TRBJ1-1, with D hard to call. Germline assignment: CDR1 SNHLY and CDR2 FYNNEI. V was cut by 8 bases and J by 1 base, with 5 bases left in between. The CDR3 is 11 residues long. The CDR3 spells CASRRNTEAFF. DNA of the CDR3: TGTGCCAGCCGTAGGAACACTGAAGCTTTCTTT.

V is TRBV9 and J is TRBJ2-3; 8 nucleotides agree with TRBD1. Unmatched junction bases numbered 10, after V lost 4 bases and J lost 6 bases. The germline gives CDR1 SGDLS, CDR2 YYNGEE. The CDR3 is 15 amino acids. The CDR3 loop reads CASSPRGQGTDTQYF. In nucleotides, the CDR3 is TGTGCCAGCAGCCCCCGCGGACAGGGAACCGATACGCAGTATTTT.

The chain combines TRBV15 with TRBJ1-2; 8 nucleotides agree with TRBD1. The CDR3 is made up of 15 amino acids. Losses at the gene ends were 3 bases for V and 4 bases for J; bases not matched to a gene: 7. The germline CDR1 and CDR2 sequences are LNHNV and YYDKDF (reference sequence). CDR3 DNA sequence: TGTGCCACCAGCAGCGGGGACAGGCCCTTCTATGGCTACACCTTC. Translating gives CATSSGDRPFYGYTF.

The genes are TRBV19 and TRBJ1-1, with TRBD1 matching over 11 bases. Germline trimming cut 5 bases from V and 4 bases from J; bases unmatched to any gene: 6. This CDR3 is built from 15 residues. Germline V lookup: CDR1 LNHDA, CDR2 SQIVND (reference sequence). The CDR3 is CASSRTGGIGTEAFF. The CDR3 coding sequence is TGTGCCAGTAGTCGGACAGGGGGCATCGGCACTGAAGCTTTCTTT.

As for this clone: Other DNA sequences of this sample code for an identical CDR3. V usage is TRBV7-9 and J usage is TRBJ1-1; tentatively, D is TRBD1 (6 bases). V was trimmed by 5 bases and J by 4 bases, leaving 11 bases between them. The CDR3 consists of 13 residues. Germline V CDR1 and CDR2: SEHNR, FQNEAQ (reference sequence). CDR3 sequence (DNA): TGTGCCAGCAGCCTTACAGGGTCCACTGAAGCTTTCTTT. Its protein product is CASSLTGSTEAFF.

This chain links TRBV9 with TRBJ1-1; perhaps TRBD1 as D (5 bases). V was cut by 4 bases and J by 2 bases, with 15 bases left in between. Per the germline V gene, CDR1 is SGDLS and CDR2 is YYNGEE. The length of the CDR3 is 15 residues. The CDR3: CASSPLSQGNTEAFF. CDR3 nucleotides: TGTGCCAGCAGCCCCCTCTCTCAGGGAAACACTGAAGCTTTCTTT.

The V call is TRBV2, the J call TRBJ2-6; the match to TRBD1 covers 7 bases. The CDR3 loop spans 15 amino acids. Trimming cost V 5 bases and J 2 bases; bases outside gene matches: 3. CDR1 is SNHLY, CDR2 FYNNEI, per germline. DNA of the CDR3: TGTGCCAGCAGTCAAAGGGGGCCTGGGGCCAACGTCCTGACTTTC. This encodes CASSQRGPGANVLTF.

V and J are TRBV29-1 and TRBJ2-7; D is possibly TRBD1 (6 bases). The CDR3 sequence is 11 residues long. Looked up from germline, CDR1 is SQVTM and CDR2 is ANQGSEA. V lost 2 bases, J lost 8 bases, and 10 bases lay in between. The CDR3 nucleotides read TGCAGCGTTGAAACAGGGAAAAAGCAGTACTTC. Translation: CSVETGKKQYF.

The CDR3 reads CASRIYDTRDEKLFF. CDR3 DNA: TGTGCCAGCAGAATTTACGATACCAGGGATGAAAAACTGTTTTTT. The chain couples TRBV7-2 to TRBJ1-4; possibly TRBD1 for D (5 bases). The CDR3 extends over 15 amino acids. V was cut by 6 bases and J by 6 bases, with 17 bases left in between. Germline-derived CDR1 and CDR2 are SGHTA and FQGNSA.

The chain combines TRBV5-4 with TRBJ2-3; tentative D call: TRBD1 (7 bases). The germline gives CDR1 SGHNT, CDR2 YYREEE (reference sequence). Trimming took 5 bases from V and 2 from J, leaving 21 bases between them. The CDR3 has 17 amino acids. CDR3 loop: CASSQTGRPEHTDTQYF. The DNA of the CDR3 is TGTGCCAGCAGTCAGACAGGGAGGCCGGAACACACAGATACGCAGTATTTT.

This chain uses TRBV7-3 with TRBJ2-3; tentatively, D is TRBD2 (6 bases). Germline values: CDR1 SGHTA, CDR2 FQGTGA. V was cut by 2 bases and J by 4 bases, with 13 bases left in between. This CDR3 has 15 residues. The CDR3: CASSLYPGEADTQYF. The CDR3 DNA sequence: TGTGCCAGCAGCTTATATCCGGGAGAGGCAGATACGCAGTATTTT. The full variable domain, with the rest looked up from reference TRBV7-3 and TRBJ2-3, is GAGVSQTPSNKVTEKGKYVELRCDPISGHTALYWYRQSLGQGPEFLIYFQGTGAADDSGLPNDRFFAVRPEGSVSTLKIQRTERGDSAVYLCASSLYPGEADTQYFGPGTRLTVL.

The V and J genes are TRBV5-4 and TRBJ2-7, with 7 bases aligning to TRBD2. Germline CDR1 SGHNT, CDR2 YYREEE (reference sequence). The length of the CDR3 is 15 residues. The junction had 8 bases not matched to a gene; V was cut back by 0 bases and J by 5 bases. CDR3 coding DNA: TGTGCCAGCAGCTTGGGGGAGGGCCTCCTTAACGAGCAGTACTTC. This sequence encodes CASSLGEGLLNEQYF.

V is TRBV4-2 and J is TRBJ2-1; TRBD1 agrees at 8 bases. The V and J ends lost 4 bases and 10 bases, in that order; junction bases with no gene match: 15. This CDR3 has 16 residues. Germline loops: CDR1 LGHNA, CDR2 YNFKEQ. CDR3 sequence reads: CASSPRLSRGREEQFF. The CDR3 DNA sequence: TGTGCCAGCAGCCCCCGCCTGAGCAGGGGGCGCGAGGAGCAGTTCTTC.

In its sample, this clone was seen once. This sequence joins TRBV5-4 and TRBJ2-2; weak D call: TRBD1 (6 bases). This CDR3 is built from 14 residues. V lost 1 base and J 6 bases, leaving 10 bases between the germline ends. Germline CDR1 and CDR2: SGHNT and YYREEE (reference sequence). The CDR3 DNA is TGTGCCAGCAGCTTGATACAGGGAGCCGGGGAGCTGTTTTTT. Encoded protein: CASSLIQGAGELFF.

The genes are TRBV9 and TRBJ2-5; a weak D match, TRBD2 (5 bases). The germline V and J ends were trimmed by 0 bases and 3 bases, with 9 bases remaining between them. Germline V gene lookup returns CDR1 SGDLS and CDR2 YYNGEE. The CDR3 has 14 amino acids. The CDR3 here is CASSVDGSKETQYF. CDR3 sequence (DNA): TGTGCCAGCAGCGTAGATGGGAGCAAAGAGACCCAGTACTTC.

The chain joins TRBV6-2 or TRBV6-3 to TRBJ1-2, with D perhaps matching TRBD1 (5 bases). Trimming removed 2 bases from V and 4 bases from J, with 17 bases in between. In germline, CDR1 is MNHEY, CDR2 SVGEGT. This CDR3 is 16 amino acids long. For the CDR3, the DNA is TGTGCCAGCAGTTACGGTACTGGTGGGGGACTCTATGGCTACACCTTC. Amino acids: CASSYGTGGGLYGYTF.

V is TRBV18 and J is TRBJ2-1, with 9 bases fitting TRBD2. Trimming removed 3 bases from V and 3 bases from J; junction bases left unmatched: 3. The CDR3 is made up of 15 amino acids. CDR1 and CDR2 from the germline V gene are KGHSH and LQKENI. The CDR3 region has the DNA TGTGCCAGCTCACCTAGCGGGAGTGTCTACAATGAGCAGTTCTTC. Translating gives CASSPSGSVYNEQFF.

The CDR3 spells CASSKDPIYRDEQYF. CDR3 bases: TGTGCCAGCAGCAAAGACCCCATCTACAGGGACGAGCAGTACTTC. The V and J genes are TRBV21-1 and TRBJ2-7; TRBD1 was called by the table and not checked on the DNA. TRBV21-1 is a pseudogene locus. The CDR3 covers 15 residues.

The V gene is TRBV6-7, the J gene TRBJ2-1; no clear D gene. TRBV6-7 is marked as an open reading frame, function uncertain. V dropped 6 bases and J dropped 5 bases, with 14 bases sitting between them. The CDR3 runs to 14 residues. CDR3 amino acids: CASRRGPNNNEQFF. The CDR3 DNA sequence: TGTGCCAGCAGAAGAGGTCCGAACAACAATGAGCAGTTCTTC.

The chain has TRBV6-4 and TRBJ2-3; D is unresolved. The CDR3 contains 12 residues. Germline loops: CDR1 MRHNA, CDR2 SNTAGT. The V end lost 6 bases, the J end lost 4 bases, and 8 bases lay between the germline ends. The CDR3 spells CASRDLADTQYF. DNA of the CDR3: TGTGCCAGCAGGGACCTTGCAGATACGCAGTATTTT.

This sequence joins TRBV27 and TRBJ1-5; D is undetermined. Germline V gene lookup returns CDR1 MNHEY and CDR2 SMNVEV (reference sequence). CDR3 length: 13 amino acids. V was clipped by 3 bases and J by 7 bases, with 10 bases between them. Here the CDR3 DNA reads TGTGCCAGCAGTTTCTTGACGGGGCAGCCCCAGCATTTT. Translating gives CASSFLTGQPQHF.